This T cell receptor beta chain is drawn from a study of blood T cell repertoires in COVID-19. Study details: Sites in the United States, Italy and Spain provided acute and convalescent COVID-19 samples.

The CDR3 covers 15 residues. Deletions cut 0 bases from V and 6 bases from J, with 14 bases between. From germline, CDR1 is MGHRA and CDR2 YSYEKL. Assay: immunoSEQ multiplex PCR; the TCRdb copy retains only in-frame clones and omits some. Of about 280,000 clones listed, approximately 85% are singletons. The chain carries TRBV4-1 and TRBJ1-1; perhaps TRBD1 as D (5 bases). The sequenced sample was peripheral blood. This sequence originates from a man over 45 with active or convalescent COVID-19. The CDR3 loop is CASSQEEQAKAEAFF. Here the CDR3 DNA reads TGCGCCAGCAGCCAAGAGGAACAGGCTAAGGCTGAAGCTTTCTTT.